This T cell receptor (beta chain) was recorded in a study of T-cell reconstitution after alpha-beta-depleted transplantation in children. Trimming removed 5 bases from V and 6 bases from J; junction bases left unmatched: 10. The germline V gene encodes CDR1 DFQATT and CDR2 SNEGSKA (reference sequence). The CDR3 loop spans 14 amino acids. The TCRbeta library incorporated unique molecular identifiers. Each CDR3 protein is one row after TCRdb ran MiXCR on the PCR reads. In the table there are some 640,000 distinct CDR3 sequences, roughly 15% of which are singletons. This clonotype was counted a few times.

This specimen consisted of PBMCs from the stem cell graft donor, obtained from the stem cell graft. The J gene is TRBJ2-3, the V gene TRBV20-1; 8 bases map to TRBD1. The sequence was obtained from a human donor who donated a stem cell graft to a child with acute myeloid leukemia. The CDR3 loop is CSALDRGTSDTQYF. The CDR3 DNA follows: TGCAGTGCTCTTGACAGGGGAACGTCCGATACGCAGTATTTT.